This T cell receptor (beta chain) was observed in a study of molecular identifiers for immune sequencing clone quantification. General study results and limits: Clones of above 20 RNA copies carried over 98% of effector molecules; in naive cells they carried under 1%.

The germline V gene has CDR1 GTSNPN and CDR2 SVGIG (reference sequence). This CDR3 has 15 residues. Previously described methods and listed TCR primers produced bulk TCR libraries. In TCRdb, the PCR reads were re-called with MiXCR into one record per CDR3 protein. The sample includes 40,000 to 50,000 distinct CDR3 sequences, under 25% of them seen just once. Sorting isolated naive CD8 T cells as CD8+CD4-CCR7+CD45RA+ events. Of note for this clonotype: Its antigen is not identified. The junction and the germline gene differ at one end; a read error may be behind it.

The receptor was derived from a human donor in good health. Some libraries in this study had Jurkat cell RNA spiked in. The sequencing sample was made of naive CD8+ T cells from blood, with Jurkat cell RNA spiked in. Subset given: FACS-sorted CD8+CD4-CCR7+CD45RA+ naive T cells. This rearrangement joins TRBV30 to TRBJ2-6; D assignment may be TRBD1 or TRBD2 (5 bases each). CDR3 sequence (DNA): TGTGCCTGGAGCGGGGATTCAGTAGGGGCCAACGTCTTGACTTTC. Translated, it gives CAWSGDSVGANVLTF. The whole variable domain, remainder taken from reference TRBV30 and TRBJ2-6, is SQTIHQWPATLVQPVGSPLSLECTVEGTSNPNLYWYRQAAGRGLQLLFYSVGIGQISSEVPQNLSASRPQDRQFILSSKKLLLSDSGFYLCAWSGDSVGANVLTFGAGSRLTVL.